One and the same sample provided the 2 T cell receptor beta chains below, sequenced in a study of shared clonotypes between healthy human individuals. Repertoires were generated with immunoSEQ multiplex PCR, while TCRdb's copy carries only in-frame clones and drops some. This repertoire shows millions of clones, approximately 95% found once; its top ten account for 0.39%. The source material was naive CD4+ T cells from PBMCs. Subset of the sample: CD45RA+ positively selected. These TCRs come from a man younger than 30 in good health. Some clones in this sample may be carry-over from other donors' samples.

The genes are TRBV11-2 and TRBJ2-1, with 10 bases matching TRBD2. CDR1 SGHAT and CDR2 FQNNGV come from the germline V gene. The CDR3 is 17 residues long. Trimming cost V 3 bases and J 2 bases; bases outside gene matches: 7. The CDR3 spells CASSLGGAGGAYNEQFF. The CDR3 nucleotides read TGTGCCAGCAGCTTGGGGGGAGCGGGAGGGGCCTACAATGAGCAGTTCTTC.

This chain links TRBV27 with TRBJ2-1, with 11 bases identical to TRBD2. CDR1 is MNHEY, CDR2 SMNVEV, per germline (reference sequence). The CDR3 runs to 19 residues. The junction had 16 bases not matched to a gene; V was cut back by 4 bases and J by 5 bases. The DNA of the CDR3 is TGTGCCAGCAGTTCATCACTATTACTAACTAGCGGGAGAGACAATGAGCAGTTCTTC. It yields the protein CASSSSLLLTSGRDNEQFF.